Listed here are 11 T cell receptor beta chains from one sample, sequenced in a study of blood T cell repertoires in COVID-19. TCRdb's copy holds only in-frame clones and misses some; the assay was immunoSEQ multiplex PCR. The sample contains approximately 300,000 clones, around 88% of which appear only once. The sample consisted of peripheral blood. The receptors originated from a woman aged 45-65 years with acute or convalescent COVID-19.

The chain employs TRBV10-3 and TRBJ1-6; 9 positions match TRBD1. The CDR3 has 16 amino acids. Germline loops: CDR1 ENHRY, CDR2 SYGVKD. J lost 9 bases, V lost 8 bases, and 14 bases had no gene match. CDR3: CAISNTGQGDGSPLHF. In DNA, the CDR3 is TGTGCCATCTCTAACACGGGACAGGGAGATGGTTCACCCCTCCACTTT.

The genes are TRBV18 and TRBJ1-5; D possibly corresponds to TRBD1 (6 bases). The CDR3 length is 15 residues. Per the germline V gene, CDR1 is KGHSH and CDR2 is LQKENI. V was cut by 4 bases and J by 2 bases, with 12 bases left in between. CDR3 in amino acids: CASSQNQGRNQPQHF. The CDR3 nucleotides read TGTGCCAGCTCACAAAACCAGGGGCGCAATCAGCCCCAGCATTTT.

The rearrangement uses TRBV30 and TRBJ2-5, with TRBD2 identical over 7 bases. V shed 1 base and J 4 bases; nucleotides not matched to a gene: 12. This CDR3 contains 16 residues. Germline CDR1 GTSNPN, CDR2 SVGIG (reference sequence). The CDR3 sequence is CAWSEGLLAARETQYF. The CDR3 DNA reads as TGTGCCTGGAGTGAGGGGCTTCTAGCGGCTCGAGAGACCCAGTACTTC.

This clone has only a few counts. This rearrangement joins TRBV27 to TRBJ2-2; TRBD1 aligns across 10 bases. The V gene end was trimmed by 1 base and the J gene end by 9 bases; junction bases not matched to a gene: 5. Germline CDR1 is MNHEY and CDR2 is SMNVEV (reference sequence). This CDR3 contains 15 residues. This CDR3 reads CASSLLGQGHRELFF. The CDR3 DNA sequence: TGTGCCAGCAGTTTATTGGGACAGGGGCACAGGGAGCTGTTTTTT.

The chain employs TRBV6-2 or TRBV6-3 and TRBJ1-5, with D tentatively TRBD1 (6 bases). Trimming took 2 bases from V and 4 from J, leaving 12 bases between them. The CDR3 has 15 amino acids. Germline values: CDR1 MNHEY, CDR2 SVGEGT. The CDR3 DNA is TGTGCCAGCAGTTACCCCACAGGGAATAATCAGCCCCAGCATTTT. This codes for CASSYPTGNNQPQHF.

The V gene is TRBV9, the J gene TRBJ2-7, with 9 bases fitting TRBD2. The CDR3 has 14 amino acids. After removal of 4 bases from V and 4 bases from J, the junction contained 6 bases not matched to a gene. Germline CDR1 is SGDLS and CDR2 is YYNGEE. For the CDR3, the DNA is TGTGCCAGCAGCTCGACTAGCGGAGTATACGAGCAGTACTTC. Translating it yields CASSSTSGVYEQYF.

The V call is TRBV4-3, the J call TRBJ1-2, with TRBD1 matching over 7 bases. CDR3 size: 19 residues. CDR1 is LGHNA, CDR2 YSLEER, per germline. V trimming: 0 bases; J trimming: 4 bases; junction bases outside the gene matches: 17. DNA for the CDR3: TGCGCCAGCAGCCAAGATAGCCACCCCCAGGGGGGCGAAGCCTATGGCTACACCTTC. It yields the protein CASSQDSHPQGGEAYGYTF.

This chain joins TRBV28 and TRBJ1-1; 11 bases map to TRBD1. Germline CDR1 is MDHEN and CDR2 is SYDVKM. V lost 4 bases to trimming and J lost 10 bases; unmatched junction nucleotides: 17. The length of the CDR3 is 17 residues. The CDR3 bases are TGTGCCAGCAGTTCGGGGGGACAGGGGGGGTTCCTGGACCCAGCTTTCTTT. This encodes CASSSGGQGGFLDPAFF.

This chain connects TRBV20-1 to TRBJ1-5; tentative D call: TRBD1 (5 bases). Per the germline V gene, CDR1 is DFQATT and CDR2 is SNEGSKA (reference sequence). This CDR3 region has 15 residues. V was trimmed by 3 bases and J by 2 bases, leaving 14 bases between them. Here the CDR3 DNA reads TGCAGTGCTAGTCGCGGGAGGGGTCGCAATCAGCCCCAGCATTTT. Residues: CSASRGRGRNQPQHF.

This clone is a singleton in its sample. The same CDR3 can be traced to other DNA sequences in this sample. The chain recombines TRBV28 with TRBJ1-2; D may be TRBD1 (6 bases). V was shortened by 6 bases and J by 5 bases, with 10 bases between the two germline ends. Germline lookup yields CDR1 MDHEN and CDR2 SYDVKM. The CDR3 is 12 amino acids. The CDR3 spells CASRRTGYGYTF. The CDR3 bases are TGTGCCAGCAGGCGAACAGGGTATGGCTACACCTTC.

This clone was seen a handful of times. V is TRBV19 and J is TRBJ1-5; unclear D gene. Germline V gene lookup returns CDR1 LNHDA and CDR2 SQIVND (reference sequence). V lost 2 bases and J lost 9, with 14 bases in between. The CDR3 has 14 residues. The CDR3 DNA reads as TGTGCCAGTAGTATATCCGACGTGTCGGGGCCCCAGCATTTT. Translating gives CASSISDVSGPQHF.